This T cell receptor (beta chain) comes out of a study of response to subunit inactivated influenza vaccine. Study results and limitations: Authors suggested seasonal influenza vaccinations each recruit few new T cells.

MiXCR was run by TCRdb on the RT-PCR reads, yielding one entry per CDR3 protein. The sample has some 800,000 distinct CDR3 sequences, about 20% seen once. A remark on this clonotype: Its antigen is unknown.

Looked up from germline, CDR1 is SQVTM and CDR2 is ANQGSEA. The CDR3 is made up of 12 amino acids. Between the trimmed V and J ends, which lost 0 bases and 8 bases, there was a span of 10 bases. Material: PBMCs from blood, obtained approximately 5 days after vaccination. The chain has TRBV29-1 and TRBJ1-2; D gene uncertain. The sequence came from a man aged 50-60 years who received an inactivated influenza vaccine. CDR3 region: CSVEDLARGYTF. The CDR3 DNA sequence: TGCAGCGTTGAAGACTTGGCTCGGGGCTACACCTTC.